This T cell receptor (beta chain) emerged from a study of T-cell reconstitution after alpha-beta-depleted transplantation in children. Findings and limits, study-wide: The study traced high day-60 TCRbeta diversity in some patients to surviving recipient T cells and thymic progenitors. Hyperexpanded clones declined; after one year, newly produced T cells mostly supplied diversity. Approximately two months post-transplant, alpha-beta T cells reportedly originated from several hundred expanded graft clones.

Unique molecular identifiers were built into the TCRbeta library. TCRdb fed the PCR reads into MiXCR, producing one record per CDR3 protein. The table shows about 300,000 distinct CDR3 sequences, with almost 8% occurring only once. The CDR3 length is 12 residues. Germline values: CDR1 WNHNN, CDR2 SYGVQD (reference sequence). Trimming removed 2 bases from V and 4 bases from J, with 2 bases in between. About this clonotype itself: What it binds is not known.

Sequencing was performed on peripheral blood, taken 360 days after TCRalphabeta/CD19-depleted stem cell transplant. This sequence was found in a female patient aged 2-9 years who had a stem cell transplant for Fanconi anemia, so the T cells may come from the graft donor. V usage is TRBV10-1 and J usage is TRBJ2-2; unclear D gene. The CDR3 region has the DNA TGCGCCAGCAGTGAGGGCACCGGGGAGCTGTTTTTT. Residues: CASSEGTGELFF.